This passage covers 23 T cell receptor beta chains from one sample sequenced in a study of Ad26.COV2.S vaccination and SARS-CoV-2 variants. The sample's treatment: roughly 18 received Ad26.COV2.S at low or high dose, single or two shots; a few received placebo; per-sample allocation not given. Material that was analyzed had been drawn on day 63 after the first vaccine or placebo injection. Sequencing was performed with immunoSEQ multiplex PCR; in TCRdb, only in-frame clones are kept and a portion is missing. The table includes fewer than 400,000 clones, more than 85% detected once. The material was peripheral blood, obtained in a trial of Ad26.COV2.S vaccine versus placebo. The origin of the receptors is a person between 18 and 65 years old who received the Ad26.COV2.S COVID-19 vaccine or a placebo.

CDR3 loop: CASSPRGGFEKLFF. The CDR3 nucleotides are TGTGCCAGCAGCCCGCGAGGGGGTTTTGAAAAACTGTTTTTT. The rearrangement uses TRBV7-8 and TRBJ1-4, with D perhaps TRBD1 (6 bases). V was pared by 5 bases and J by 7 bases, with 14 bases between. Per the germline V gene, CDR1 is SGHVS and CDR2 is FQNEAQ. The CDR3 loop spans 14 amino acids.

The rearrangement joins TRBV18 to TRBJ1-1; D unresolved. The CDR3 extends over 11 amino acids. With 6 bases removed from V and 6 bases from J, the gap between germline ends came to 8 bases. Germline CDR1 and CDR2: KGHSH and LQKENI. This CDR3 reads CASSLGAEAFF. The CDR3 DNA reads as TGTGCCAGCTCCCTCGGAGCTGAAGCTTTCTTT.

The genes are TRBV7-8 and TRBJ2-6; 8 nucleotides match TRBD1. CDR1 is SGHVS and CDR2 is FQNEAQ in the germline V gene. The CDR3 consists of 21 residues. J gave up 1 base and V 1 base, and 15 bases lay outside the gene matches. The CDR3 protein is CASSLVYVRGQGVSGANVLTF. The DNA of the CDR3 is TGTGCCAGCAGCTTAGTCTACGTCAGAGGACAGGGCGTATCTGGGGCCAACGTCCTGACTTTC.

The chain employs TRBV4-1 and TRBJ2-7, with D possibly matching TRBD1 (6 bases). V dropped 5 bases and J dropped 5 bases, with 16 bases sitting between them. CDR1 is MGHRA, CDR2 YSYEKL, per germline. The length of the CDR3 is 14 residues. In DNA, the CDR3 is TGCGCCAGCAGCTACTCGACAGGATCGAACGAGCAGTACTTC. Translated: CASSYSTGSNEQYF.

This chain joins TRBV23-1 and TRBJ1-4, with a weak D call TRBD1 (5 bases). TRBV23-1 is an ORF; its function is uncertain. The germline V and J ends were trimmed by 6 bases and 3 bases, with 14 bases remaining between them. This CDR3 is 15 amino acids long. CDR3 coding DNA: TGCGCCAGCAGGGACGTAGGGGACTCTAATGAAAAACTGTTTTTT. This sequence encodes CASRDVGDSNEKLFF.

The genes are TRBV2 and TRBJ1-2, with D possibly matching TRBD1 (5 bases). Trimming removed 8 bases at V and 0 bases at J, with 7 bases between. CDR3 size: 12 residues. Germline values: CDR1 SNHLY, CDR2 FYNNEI. The CDR3 nucleotides read TGTGCCAGCGGACAAGCTAACTATGGCTACACCTTC. Translated: CASGQANYGYTF.

The chain joins TRBV7-9 to TRBJ1-3, with D unresolved. Germline loops: CDR1 SEHNR, CDR2 FQNEAQ (reference sequence). Trimming left V 6 bases short and J 3 bases short, with 12 bases between. The CDR3 runs to 14 residues. CDR3 sequence: CASSPVGGGNTIYF. CDR3 sequence (DNA): TGTGCCAGCAGTCCGGTGGGAGGTGGAAACACCATATATTTT.

The V gene is TRBV7-9, the J gene TRBJ1-3, with D perhaps matching TRBD1 (5 bases). Germline V gives CDR1 SEHNR, CDR2 FQNEAQ (reference sequence). V was clipped by 0 bases and J by 2 bases, with 5 bases between them. The CDR3 is 14 amino acids. The CDR3 bases are TGTGCCAGCAGCTTAGCAGGGGCTGGAAACACCATATATTTT. Translated: CASSLAGAGNTIYF.

V and J are TRBV11-2 and TRBJ1-1, with TRBD1 matching 9 bases. CDR1 and CDR2 (germline): SGHAT, FQNNGV. This CDR3 is built from 15 residues. J lost 2 bases, V lost 6 bases, and 7 bases had no gene match. The CDR3 bases are TGTGCCAGCAGTTTACAGGGGGCAACAAACACTGAAGCTTTCTTT. Its translation: CASSLQGATNTEAFF.

The chain couples TRBV9 to TRBJ1-1; no firm D call. V lost 3 bases to trimming and J lost 4 bases, with 13 bases between them. The CDR3 covers 14 residues. Germline V CDR1 and CDR2: SGDLS, YYNGEE. The CDR3 region is CASSAIGSSTEAFF. Here the CDR3 DNA reads TGTGCCAGCAGCGCGATCGGCTCGAGCACTGAAGCTTTCTTT. The full variable domain, completed using reference TRBV9 and TRBJ1-1, is DSGVTQTPKHLITATGQRVTLRCSPRSGDLSVYWYQQSLDQGLQFLIQYYNGEERAKGNILERFSAQQFPDLHSELNLSSLELGDSALYFCASSAIGSSTEAFFGQGTRLTVV.

The genes are TRBV10-2 and TRBJ1-2; D is uncertain. V dropped 0 bases and J dropped 6 bases, with 11 bases sitting between them. The CDR3 runs 14 residues. CDR1 and CDR2 from the germline V gene are WSHSY and SAAADI. Here the CDR3 DNA reads TGCGCCAGCAGTGAGTCGAAAGCAGGAAATGGCTACACCTTC. Protein sequence: CASSESKAGNGYTF.

The count of this clone is one. The V call is TRBV9, the J call TRBJ1-1, with D perhaps matching TRBD1 (6 bases). This CDR3 has 14 residues. Looked up from germline, CDR1 is SGDLS and CDR2 is YYNGEE. V was pared by 0 bases and J by 3 bases, with 9 bases between. The CDR3 is CASSVASGDTEAFF. For the CDR3, the DNA is TGTGCCAGCAGCGTAGCGTCAGGGGACACTGAAGCTTTCTTT.

The rearrangement joins TRBV11-2 to TRBJ1-3; D possibly corresponds to TRBD1 (6 bases). V lost 8 bases and J 3 bases, leaving 14 bases between the germline ends. Germline V gives CDR1 SGHAT, CDR2 FQNNGV. The CDR3 length is 14 residues. The CDR3 DNA reads as TGTGCCAGCGGTAAAGGGGGGGATGGAAACACCATATATTTT. Its protein product is CASGKGGDGNTIYF.

This clone showed up just a few times. The chain couples TRBV18 to TRBJ2-2; no definite D call. In germline, CDR1 is KGHSH, CDR2 LQKENI. V lost 0 bases and J lost 3, with 5 bases in between. The CDR3 runs to 14 residues. CDR3 region: CASSPPQDTGELFF. CDR3 coding DNA: TGTGCCAGCTCACCACCTCAGGACACCGGGGAGCTGTTTTTT.

The chain employs TRBV23-1 and TRBJ1-5; no firm D call. TRBV23-1 is known as an ORF, though its function is uncertain. The CDR3 totals 16 residues. Between the trimmed V and J ends, which lost 0 bases and 2 bases, there was a span of 11 bases. The DNA for the CDR3 is TGCGCCAGCAGTCAATCCCCCCCCTCGGGCAATCAGCCCCAGCATTTT. This encodes CASSQSPPSGNQPQHF.

The V and J genes are TRBV2 and TRBJ2-7; 7 nucleotides line up with TRBD2. J lost 2 bases, V lost 4 bases, and 8 bases had no gene match. Germline V gene lookup returns CDR1 SNHLY and CDR2 FYNNEI. CDR3 size: 15 residues. The CDR3: CASSGRRTRTYEQYF. CDR3 nucleotides: TGTGCCAGCAGTGGGAGACGGACTAGAACCTACGAGCAGTACTTC. Variable domain in full (rest from reference TRBV2 and TRBJ2-7): EPEVTQTPSHQVTQMGQEVILRCVPISNHLYFYWYRQILGQKVEFLVSFYNNEISEKSEIFDDQFSVERPDGSNFTLKIRSTKLEDSAMYFCASSGRRTRTYEQYFGPGTRLTVT.

The V call is TRBV9, the J call TRBJ1-2, with D hard to call. Germline lookup yields CDR1 SGDLS and CDR2 YYNGEE. V lost 0 bases to trimming and J lost 4 bases, with 10 bases between them. The CDR3 length is 14 residues. CDR3 nucleotides: TGTGCCAGCAGCGTAGCGTACAGCGGCTATGGCTACACCTTC. This sequence encodes CASSVAYSGYGYTF.

This clone has only a few counts. The chain couples TRBV5-4 to TRBJ1-5; a weak D match, TRBD1 (5 bases). Trimming stripped 0 bases from V and 7 bases from J, with 11 bases between. Germline CDR1 is SGHNT and CDR2 is YYREEE (reference sequence). There are 14 residues in the CDR3. The CDR3 region has the DNA TGTGCCAGCAGCTTGGACCCCTCAGGGCAGCCCCAGCATTTT. Protein: CASSLDPSGQPQHF.

The CDR3 bases are TGTGCCAGCAGTTACTCGGCAGGGATGCACGGGGAGCTGTTTTTT. Translating gives CASSYSAGMHGELFF. The chain combines TRBV6-5 with TRBJ2-2; a weak D match, TRBD1 (5 bases). Trimming stripped 0 bases from V and 7 bases from J, with 12 bases between. This CDR3 has 15 amino acids. Germline CDR1 and CDR2: MNHEY and SVGAGI.

The chain carries TRBV9 and TRBJ2-3; no reliable D call. With 4 bases removed from V and 5 bases from J, the gap between germline ends came to 8 bases. The length of the CDR3 is 12 residues. The germline V gene has CDR1 SGDLS and CDR2 YYNGEE. CDR3 in DNA: TGTGCCAGCAGCCCTCAGCAAGATACGCAGTATTTT. It specifies CASSPQQDTQYF. Full variable domain (remainder filled in from reference TRBV9 and TRBJ2-3): DSGVTQTPKHLITATGQRVTLRCSPRSGDLSVYWYQQSLDQGLQFLIQYYNGEERAKGNILERFSAQQFPDLHSELNLSSLELGDSALYFCASSPQQDTQYFGPGTRLTVL.

This chain links TRBV13 with TRBJ2-5, with D perhaps matching TRBD2 (5 bases). V was trimmed by 0 bases and J by 2 bases, leaving 10 bases between them. Germline V lookup: CDR1 PRHDT, CDR2 FYEKMQ (reference sequence). This CDR3 contains 15 residues. Here the CDR3 DNA reads TGTGCCAGCAGCTTAGGATGGACTCAACAAGAGACCCAGTACTTC. The encoded protein is CASSLGWTQQETQYF.

The chain has TRBV10-3 and TRBJ1-2; D not resolved. This CDR3 comprises 18 residues. Germline V lookup: CDR1 ENHRY, CDR2 SYGVKD. Trimming pared 2 bases from V and 5 bases from J, leaving 24 bases between. The CDR3 nucleotides read TGTGCCATCAGTGAGCCGATCCCCCCCCAGCCCTTCGGATATGGCTACACCTTC. Its protein is CAISEPIPPQPFGYGYTF.

The chain recombines TRBV5-1 with TRBJ2-5; D uncertain. The CDR3 is 12 residues long. Per germline, CDR1 SGHRS and CDR2 YFSETQ. Deletions cut 0 bases from V and 11 bases from J, with 11 bases between. The CDR3 coding sequence is TGCGCCAGCAGCTTGGAGGGAATGTCTCAGTACTTC. Its protein is CASSLEGMSQYF.